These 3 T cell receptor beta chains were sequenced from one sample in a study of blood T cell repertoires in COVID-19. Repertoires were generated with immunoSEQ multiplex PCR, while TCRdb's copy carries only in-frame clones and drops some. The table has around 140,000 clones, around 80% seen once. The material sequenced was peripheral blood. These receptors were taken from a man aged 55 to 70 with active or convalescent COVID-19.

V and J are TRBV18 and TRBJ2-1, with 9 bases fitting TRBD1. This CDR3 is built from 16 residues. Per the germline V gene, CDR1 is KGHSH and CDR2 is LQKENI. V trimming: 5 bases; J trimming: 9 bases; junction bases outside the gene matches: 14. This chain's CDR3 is CASSSPLGQGTGEQFF. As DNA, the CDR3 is TGTGCCAGCTCATCTCCTCTGGGACAGGGTACAGGTGAGCAGTTCTTC.

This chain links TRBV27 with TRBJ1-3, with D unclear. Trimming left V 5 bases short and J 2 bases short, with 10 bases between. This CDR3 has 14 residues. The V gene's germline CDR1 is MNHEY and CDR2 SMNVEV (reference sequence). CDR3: CASSAYPAGNTIYF. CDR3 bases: TGTGCCAGCAGTGCTTACCCAGCTGGAAACACCATATATTTT.

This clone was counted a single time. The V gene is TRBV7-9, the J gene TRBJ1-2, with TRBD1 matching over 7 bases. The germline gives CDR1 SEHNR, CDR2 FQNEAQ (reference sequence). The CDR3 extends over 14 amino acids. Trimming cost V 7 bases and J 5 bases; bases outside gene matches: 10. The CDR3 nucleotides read TGTGCCAGCACCGAATTGACAGGGTGGTATGGCTACACCTTC. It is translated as CASTELTGWYGYTF.